Included here is one T cell receptor (beta chain) sequence, with context. Its antigen remains unidentified. No much larger clonotype is one base removed from it; base qualities were not supplied. The source of the sample is a study of shared clonotypes between healthy human individuals (dated by TCRdb to 2020 to 2022). About the study as a whole: Three men and a couple of women, aged 18 to 49 years, made up the cohort. Leukapheresis yielded between about 0.85 and 10 billion PBMCs per donor. For each donor, CD4 naive and CD4 memory were each run on three plates, CD8 naive on two plates, and CD8 memory on one plate. To estimate repertoire size and how much clonotypes are shared between individuals, the study performed deep sequencing of blood TCR repertoires from 4 to 6 healthy adults. Different laboratories and diverse techniques were used to prepare libraries and sequence TCR repertoires, to increase sequencing depth and limit assay-specific biases. General study outcomes and caveats: Compared with non-shared clonotypes, the clonotypes found in all four sorted-subset donors had higher generation probabilities. Pairwise subsampling led to the expectation that sequencing depth would affect the degree of clonotype sharing among donors. Because the study included a small number of donors, the genetic and exposure-history diversity represented was limited. Sampling was limited to blood, and TCR repertoires in tissue likely differ from TCR repertoires in blood. Naive subsets generally had larger estimated clonotype richness than memory subsets did. Incomplete sequencing was indicated by rarefaction of sorted-subset datasets, despite the large sequencing depth. Around 5.4% of naive CD4, approximately 3.7% of naive CD8, 2.3% of memory CD4, and around 0.4% of memory CD8 clonotypes were shared across several donors.

Donors were healthy HIV-negative adults with no recently reported acute infections or vaccinations. Every donor was a Caucasian adult residing in Nashville, Tennessee, USA. CD4+ T cells were enriched by magnetic negative selection, after which naive cells were positively selected on CD45RA and the negative fraction was taken as the memory subset. After blood collection by leukapheresis, PBMCs were isolated using Ficoll-Histopaque density gradient centrifugation and then cryopreserved in the vapor phase of liquid nitrogen. Purity and quantity of every magnetically sorted T cell population were checked by analytical flow cytometry. From each sorted fraction, genomic DNA was isolated and quantified by UV absorbance on a Nanodrop 2000c. TCR CDR3 regions were amplified from genomic DNA by multiplex PCR using the deep immunoSEQ assay. For each cell subset, the extracted genomic DNA was distributed evenly across all wells of several immunoSEQ 96-well plates, and each plate served as one replicate. For sorted subsets, each replicate PCR was loaded with about 0.2 ug genomic DNA, equivalent to approximately 33,000 T cell genomes. Purified libraries were measured with a Qubit 3.0 fluorometer, size-checked on a Bioanalyzer 2100, and measured again with the KAPA Library Quantification kit. Every immunoSEQ 96-well plate was sequenced on a separate single-read 150-cycle Illumina NextSeq 550 flow cell. In the authors' own workflow: The immunoSEQ output contained only junctional sequences without quality scores, so filtering could not match that applied to full-length reads. Sequences were annotated with PyIR, a Python wrapper for IgBLAST v1.9, using IMGT germline references to assign V/J genes and CDR3. Reads with weak V/J assignments (E-value above 1e-6), missing CDR3, stop codons, out-of-frame junctions, or ambiguous translated residues were removed. V3J clonotypes were defined as sequences sharing the same inferred V gene, J gene, and CDR3 amino acid sequence. Percentage overlap between repertoires was calculated by dividing the number of shared unique clonotypes by the size of the smaller repertoire. Three approaches were used to assess repertoire richness: RTK rarefaction, the Chao1 estimator, and Recon v2.1 estimates of unobserved clonotypes. For all TCRbeta clonotypes obtained by the gDNA method from a few donors, generation probabilities were computed with OLGA. TCRdb re-hosts the immuneACCESS table, in-frame sequences only. Its copies lack some clones; in the studies checked, an unresolved V gene accounts for under half of them, and the cause for the rest is not known. The D gene and trimming were derived from the DNA, and the V and J assignments and clone size from that table. This sample holds about 1.5 million clones; 95% to 99% were observed only once. The ten largest make up 0.45% of the sample.

At the junction V is shortened by 1 base and J by 1 base, with 4 bases in between. The germline V gene provides CDR1 SGHTA and CDR2 FQGTGA. The CDR3 runs 13 amino acids, cysteine and phenylalanine included. The only DNA kept is the CDR3, 39 bases in frame from the first base. The source of this sequence is a man aged 25 to 45 in good health. The rearranged chain carries TRBV7-3 and TRBJ1-2; a confident D gene designation cannot be given. The specimen was naive CD4+ T cells sorted from blood. The sample's cell subset or site label, decoded: CD45RA+ positively selected. The CDR3 region reads CASSLRVNYGYTF. The nucleotide sequence reads TGTGCCAGCAGCTTAAGAGTTAACTATGGCTACACCTTC.